This T cell receptor beta chain stems from a study of cytomegalovirus exposure and HLA in healthy donors. A multiplex PCR was run with 60 Vbeta primers and 13 Jbeta primers. Libraries were prepared by immunoSEQ multiplex PCR; TCRdb keeps only in-frame clonotypes and omits some of them. The data hold about 110,000 clones, with roughly 76% observed a single time. The study's findings and limits: Sequencing artifact likely explains a cluster of highly shared sequence variants. It was about 150 TCR beta chains that were listed as cytomegalovirus-associated. Evidence from a later analysis indicated that most CMV-associated TCR beta chains looked HLA-restricted. Reportedly, TCR beta sequences accurately predicted HLA-A and HLA-B alleles in most subjects.

Concerning this clone itself: Its antigen is undetermined.

This sequence was found in a woman between 50 and 59 years old in good health and CMV-seropositive. Sequenced input: PBMCs.

CDR3 DNA: TGTGCCAGCAGGAAAGGTAACAGGGGCGGTAGCAATCAGCCCCAGCATTTT. It specifies CASRKGNRGGSNQPQHF. The chain links TRBV7-8 to TRBJ1-5; TRBD1 agrees at 7 bases. The CDR3 length is 17 residues. V lost 6 bases, J lost 0 bases, and 11 bases stayed unmatched. Germline V CDR1 and CDR2: SGHVS, FQNEAQ.